Below are 18 T cell receptor beta chains sequenced from a single sample in a study of blood T cell repertoires in COVID-19. This table comes from immunoSEQ multiplex PCR, and its TCRdb copy is limited to in-frame clones, with some not included. Among some 270,000 clones listed, more than 75% were seen once. The source material was PBMCs or T cells enriched from blood (not recorded which). These receptors were taken from a woman aged 45-59 years who had been exposed to COVID-19.

This chain links TRBV19 with TRBJ1-3; D is unresolved. Germline V lookup: CDR1 LNHDA, CDR2 SQIVND (reference sequence). The CDR3 covers 15 residues. Trimming shortened V by 4 bases and J by 4 bases, and 14 bases separated the two germline ends. The CDR3 protein is CASSSEGMSGNTIYF. CDR3 DNA sequence: TGTGCCAGTAGTAGTGAGGGAATGTCCGGAAACACCATATATTTT.

CDR3 DNA sequence: TGTGCCAGCAGTCCCCAGACAGGTGGGGGTTGGAGCTCCTACAATGAGCAGTTCTTC. It is translated as CASSPQTGGGWSSYNEQFF. This sequence joins TRBV2 and TRBJ2-1; maybe TRBD1 (6 bases). The germline V gene has CDR1 SNHLY and CDR2 FYNNEI. V lost 5 bases, J lost 0 bases, and 23 bases lay in between. The CDR3 is 19 amino acids.

The chain is built from TRBV7-2 and TRBJ2-3, with TRBD2 identical over 9 bases. CDR3 length: 15 amino acids. CDR1 is SGHTA and CDR2 is FQGNSA in the germline V gene. V was clipped by 8 bases and J by 4 bases; unmatched bases: 10. This chain's CDR3 is CASRVGTSYSDTQYF. CDR3 nucleotides: TGTGCCAGCCGGGTCGGGACTAGCTATTCAGATACGCAGTATTTT.

This chain links TRBV28 with TRBJ1-1; perhaps TRBD1 as D (6 bases). CDR3 length: 13 amino acids. V lost 9 bases, J lost 3 bases, and 14 bases lay in between. The V gene's germline CDR1 is MDHEN and CDR2 SYDVKM. The CDR3 nucleotides read TGTGCCAGTACAAACAGGGCCTACACTGAAGCTTTCTTT. Its translation is CASTNRAYTEAFF.

The V and J genes are TRBV5-1 and TRBJ2-2; D remains ambiguous. The CDR3 covers 13 residues. Trimming removed 4 bases at V and 6 bases at J, with 10 bases between. Germline loops: CDR1 SGHRS, CDR2 YFSETQ. As DNA, the CDR3 is TGCGCCAGCAGCGACCTAGGCGCCGGGGAGCTGTTTTTT. Protein sequence: CASSDLGAGELFF.

The chain couples TRBV12-5 to TRBJ2-1; 7 bases match TRBD1. The CDR3 sequence is 13 residues long. The germline CDR1 and CDR2 sequences are LGHNT and FRNRAP. V dropped 2 bases and J dropped 5; count of bases not matched to a gene: 0. CDR3 coding DNA: TGTGCTAGTGGTTTGACAGGGGACAATGAGCAGTTCTTC. Translation: CASGLTGDNEQFF.

V usage is TRBV7-8 and J usage is TRBJ2-3; D possibly corresponds to TRBD2 (6 bases). CDR1 and CDR2 from the germline V gene are SGHVS and FQNEAQ. V was pared by 5 bases and J by 3 bases, with 15 bases between. The CDR3 is 15 amino acids. The CDR3 loop is CASSPAGRSTDTQYF. DNA for the CDR3: TGTGCCAGCAGCCCCGCGGGGAGGAGTACAGATACGCAGTATTTT.

This clone was seen more than once but under ten times. The V call is TRBV5-5, the J call TRBJ1-5; D is undetermined. The CDR3 is 15 residues long. Germline lookup yields CDR1 SGHKS and CDR2 YYEKEE (reference sequence). Deletions cut 10 bases from V and 3 bases from J, with 20 bases between. Here the CDR3 DNA reads TGTGCCTCCTCTGTCGGTGTACAGACCAATCAGCCCCAGCATTTT. It translates to CASSVGVQTNQPQHF.

This chain links TRBV4-3 with TRBJ1-2; the D is unclear. This CDR3 is built from 17 residues. Per germline, CDR1 LGHNA and CDR2 YSLEER. V was trimmed by 0 bases and J by 8 bases, leaving 22 bases between them. CDR3 sequence: CASSQEAAIGRRGGYTF. CDR3 bases: TGCGCCAGCAGCCAAGAAGCGGCCATCGGACGGAGAGGAGGCTACACCTTC.

The rearrangement uses TRBV11-2 and TRBJ2-2; 7 nucleotides align to TRBD2. The CDR3 is 14 amino acids. Germline V lookup: CDR1 SGHAT, CDR2 FQNNGV. The V and J ends lost 8 bases and 7 bases, in that order; junction bases with no gene match: 10. The CDR3 sequence is CASLGGLANGELFF. The CDR3, as DNA: TGTGCCAGCTTGGGAGGGCTAGCAAACGGGGAGCTGTTTTTT. The full variable domain, with the rest looked up from reference TRBV11-2 and TRBJ2-2, is EAGVAQSPRYKIIEKRQSVAFWCNPISGHATLYWYQQILGQGPKLLIQFQNNGVVDDSQLPKDRFSAERLKGVDSTLKIQPAKLEDSAVYLCASLGGLANGELFFGEGSRLTVL.

The gene calls are TRBV2 and TRBJ2-5; 7 bases align to TRBD2. Germline assignment: CDR1 SNHLY and CDR2 FYNNEI. The CDR3 has 15 amino acids. V shed 1 base and J 1 base; nucleotides not matched to a gene: 3. CDR3 bases: TGTGCCAGCAGTGAAGTGGTAGCGGGCCAAGAGACCCAGTACTTC. Protein sequence: CASSEVVAGQETQYF.

The chain joins TRBV4-1 to TRBJ2-1; D is possibly TRBD1 (6 bases). The germline gives CDR1 MGHRA, CDR2 YSYEKL. The CDR3 is 17 residues long. The ends were cut back, 6 bases at V and 8 bases at J, with 26 bases in the middle. The DNA for the CDR3 is TGCGCCAGCAGTCAACAGACAAACAGGGTCCTCGGGGATGAGCAGTTCTTC. It specifies CASSQQTNRVLGDEQFF.

This chain links TRBV6-1 with TRBJ2-7, with D perhaps matching TRBD1 (5 bases). The CDR3 length is 14 residues. CDR1 is MNHNS, CDR2 SASEGT, per germline. V shed 7 bases and J shed 1 base, with 14 bases lying between them. CDR3: CASTGRDESYEQYF. The DNA of the CDR3 is TGTGCCAGCACGGGCAGGGATGAGTCCTACGAGCAGTACTTC.

The gene calls are TRBV27 and TRBJ2-1, with D perhaps TRBD1 (6 bases). Germline V gene sequence: CDR1 MNHEY, CDR2 SMNVEV (reference sequence). The CDR3 is 15 residues long. Deletions cut 8 bases from V and 4 bases from J, with 18 bases between. CDR3 sequence (DNA): TGTGCCAGCGCCCGTTACACAGGGATGTACAATGAGCAGTTCTTC. It encodes CASARYTGMYNEQFF.

V gene TRBV19 combines with J gene TRBJ2-7; D unclear. The CDR3 runs to 15 residues. Trimming shortened V by 6 bases and J by 2 bases, and 17 bases separated the two germline ends. Germline V lookup: CDR1 LNHDA, CDR2 SQIVND (reference sequence). CDR3 coding DNA: TGTGCCAGTAGCCGAACTAATTTAGGAGCCTACGAGCAGTACTTC. This codes for CASSRTNLGAYEQYF. Full variable domain (remainder filled in from reference TRBV19 and TRBJ2-7): DGGITQSPKYLFRKEGQNVTLSCEQNLNHDAMYWYRQDPGQGLRLIYYSQIVNDFQKGDIAEGYSVSREKKESFPLTVTSAQKNPTAFYLCASSRTNLGAYEQYFGPGTRLTVT.

The genes are TRBV9 and TRBJ2-1; a weak D match, TRBD2 (5 bases). From germline, CDR1 is SGDLS and CDR2 YYNGEE. Trimming took off 6 bases at V and 3 bases at J, with 16 bases between the two ends. This CDR3 is 15 amino acids long. The CDR3: CASTPSPHGYNEQFF. CDR3 coding DNA: TGTGCCAGCACCCCTAGCCCCCACGGCTACAATGAGCAGTTCTTC.

CDR3 in DNA: TGTGCCAGTAGCGACCGGGGGGTTCTCACAGATACGCAGTATTTT. This codes for CASSDRGVLTDTQYF. J is TRBJ2-3 and V is TRBV19, with 7 bases lining up with TRBD2. V shed 6 bases and J 2 bases; nucleotides not matched to a gene: 8. This CDR3 comprises 15 residues. The germline CDR1 and CDR2 sequences are LNHDA and SQIVND (reference sequence).

V and J are TRBV2 and TRBJ2-1, with 11 bases that match TRBD2. Germline-derived CDR1 and CDR2 are SNHLY and FYNNEI. The CDR3 contains 14 residues. V shed 11 bases, J shed 7 bases, and the junction held 10 bases outside the gene matches. This chain's CDR3 is CARGGSGGANEQFF. CDR3 DNA sequence: TGTGCCCGCGGGGGTAGCGGGGGGGCAAATGAGCAGTTCTTC.